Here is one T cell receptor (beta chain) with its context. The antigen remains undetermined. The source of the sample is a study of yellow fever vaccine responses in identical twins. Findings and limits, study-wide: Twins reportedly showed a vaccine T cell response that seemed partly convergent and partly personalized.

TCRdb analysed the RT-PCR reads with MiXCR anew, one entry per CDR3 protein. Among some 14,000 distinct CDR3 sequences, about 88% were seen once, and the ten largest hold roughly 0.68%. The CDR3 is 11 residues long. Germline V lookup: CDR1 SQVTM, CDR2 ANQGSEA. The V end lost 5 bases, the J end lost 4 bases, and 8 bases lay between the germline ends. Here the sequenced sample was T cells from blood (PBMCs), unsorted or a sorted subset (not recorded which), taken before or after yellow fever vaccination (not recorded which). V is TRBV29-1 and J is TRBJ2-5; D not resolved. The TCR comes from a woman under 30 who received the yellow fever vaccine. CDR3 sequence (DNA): TGCAGCGTTACCCAGGCAGAGACCCAGTACTTC. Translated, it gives CSVTQAETQYF.